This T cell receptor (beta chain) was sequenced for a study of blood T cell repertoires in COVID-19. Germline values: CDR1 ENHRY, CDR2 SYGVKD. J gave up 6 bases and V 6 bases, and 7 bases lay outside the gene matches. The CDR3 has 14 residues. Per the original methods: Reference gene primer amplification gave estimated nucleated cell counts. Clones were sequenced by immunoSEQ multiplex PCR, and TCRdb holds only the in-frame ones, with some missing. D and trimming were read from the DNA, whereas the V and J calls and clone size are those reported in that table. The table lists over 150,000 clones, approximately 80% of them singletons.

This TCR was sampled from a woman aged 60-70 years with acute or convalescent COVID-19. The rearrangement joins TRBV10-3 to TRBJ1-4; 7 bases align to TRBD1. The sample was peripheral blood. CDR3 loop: CAISADREDEKLFF. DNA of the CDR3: TGTGCCATCAGCGCCGACAGGGAGGATGAAAAACTGTTTTTT.